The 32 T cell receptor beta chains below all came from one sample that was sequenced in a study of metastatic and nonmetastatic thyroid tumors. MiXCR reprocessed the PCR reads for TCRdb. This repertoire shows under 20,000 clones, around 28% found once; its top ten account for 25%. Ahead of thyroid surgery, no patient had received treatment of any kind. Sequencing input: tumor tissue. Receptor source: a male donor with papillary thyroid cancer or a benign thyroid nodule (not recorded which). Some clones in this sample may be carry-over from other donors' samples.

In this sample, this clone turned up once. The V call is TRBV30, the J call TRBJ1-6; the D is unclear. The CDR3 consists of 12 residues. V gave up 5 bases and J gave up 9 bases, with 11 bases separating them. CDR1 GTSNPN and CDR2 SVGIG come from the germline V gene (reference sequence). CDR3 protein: CAWGVSGSPLHF. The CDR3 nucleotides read TGTGCCTGGGGGGTTAGCGGTTCACCCCTCCACTTT.

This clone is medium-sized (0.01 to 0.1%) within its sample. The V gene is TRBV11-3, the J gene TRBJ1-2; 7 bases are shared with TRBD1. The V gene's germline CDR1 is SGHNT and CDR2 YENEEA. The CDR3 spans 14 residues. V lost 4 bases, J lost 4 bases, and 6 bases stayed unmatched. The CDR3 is CASSSGTVPYGYTF. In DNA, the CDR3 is TGTGCCAGCAGCTCCGGGACAGTCCCCTATGGCTACACCTTC.

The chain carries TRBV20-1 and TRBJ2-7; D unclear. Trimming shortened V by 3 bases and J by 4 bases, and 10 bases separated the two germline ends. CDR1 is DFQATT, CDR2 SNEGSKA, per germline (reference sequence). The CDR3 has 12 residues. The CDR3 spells CSARPLSYEQYF. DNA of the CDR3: TGCAGTGCTAGGCCCCTGTCATACGAGCAGTACTTC.

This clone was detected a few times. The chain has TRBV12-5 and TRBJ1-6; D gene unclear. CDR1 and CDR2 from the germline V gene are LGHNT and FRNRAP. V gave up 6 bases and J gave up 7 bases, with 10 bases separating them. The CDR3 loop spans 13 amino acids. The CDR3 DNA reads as TGTGCTAGTGGGAAGGAGGAGAATTCACCCCTCCACTTT. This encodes CASGKEENSPLHF.

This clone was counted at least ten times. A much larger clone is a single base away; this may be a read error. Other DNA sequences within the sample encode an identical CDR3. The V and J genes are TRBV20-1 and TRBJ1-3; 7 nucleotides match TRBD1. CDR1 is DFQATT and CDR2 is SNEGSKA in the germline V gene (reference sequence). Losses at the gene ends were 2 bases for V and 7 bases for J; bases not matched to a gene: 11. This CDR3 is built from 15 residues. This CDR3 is CSARSTGSRGNTIYF. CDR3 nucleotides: TGCAGTGCTAGATCGACAGGGTCGAGGGGGAACACCATATATTTT.

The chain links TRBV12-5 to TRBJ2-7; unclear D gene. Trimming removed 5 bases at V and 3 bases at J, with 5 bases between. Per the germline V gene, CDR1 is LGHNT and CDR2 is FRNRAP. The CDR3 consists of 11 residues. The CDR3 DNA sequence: TGTGCTAGTGGTATTGGCTACGAGCAGTACTTC. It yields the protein CASGIGYEQYF.

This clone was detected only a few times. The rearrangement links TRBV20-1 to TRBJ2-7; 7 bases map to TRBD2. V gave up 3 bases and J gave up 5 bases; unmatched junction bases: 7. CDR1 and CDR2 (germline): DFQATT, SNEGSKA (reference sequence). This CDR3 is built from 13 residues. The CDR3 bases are TGCAGTGCTAGCCCGGCGGGAGCGGACGAGCAGTACTTC. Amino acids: CSASPAGADEQYF.

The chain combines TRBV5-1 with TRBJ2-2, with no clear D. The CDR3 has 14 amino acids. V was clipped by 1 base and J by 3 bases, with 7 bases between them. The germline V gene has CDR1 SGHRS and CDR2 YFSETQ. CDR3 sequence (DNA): TGCGCCAGCAGCTTGACGAGCGACACCGGGGAGCTGTTTTTT. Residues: CASSLTSDTGELFF.

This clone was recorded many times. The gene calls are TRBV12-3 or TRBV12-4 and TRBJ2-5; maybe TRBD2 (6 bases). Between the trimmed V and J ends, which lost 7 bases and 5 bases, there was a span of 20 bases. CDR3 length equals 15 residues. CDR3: CASTNRAGPLETQYF. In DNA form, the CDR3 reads TGTGCCAGCACCAATAGGGCGGGGCCTCTCGAGACCCAGTACTTC.

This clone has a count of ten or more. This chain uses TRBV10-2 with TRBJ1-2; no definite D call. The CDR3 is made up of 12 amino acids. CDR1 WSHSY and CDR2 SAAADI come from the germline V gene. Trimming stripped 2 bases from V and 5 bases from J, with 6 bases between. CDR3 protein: CASSELRYGYTF. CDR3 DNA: TGCGCCAGCAGTGAGCTCAGATATGGCTACACCTTC.

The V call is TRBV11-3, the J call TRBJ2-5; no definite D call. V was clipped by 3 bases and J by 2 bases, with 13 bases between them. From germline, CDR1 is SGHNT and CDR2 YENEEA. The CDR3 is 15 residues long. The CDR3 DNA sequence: TGTGCCAGCAGCTTCAGGTTGTACGGGCAAGAGACCCAGTACTTC. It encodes CASSFRLYGQETQYF.

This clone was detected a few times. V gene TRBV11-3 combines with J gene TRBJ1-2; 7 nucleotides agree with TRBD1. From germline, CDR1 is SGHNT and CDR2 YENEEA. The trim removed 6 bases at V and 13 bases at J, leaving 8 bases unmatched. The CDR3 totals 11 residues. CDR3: CASSKTGVATF. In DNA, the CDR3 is TGTGCCAGCAGTAAAACAGGGGTGGCCACCTTC.

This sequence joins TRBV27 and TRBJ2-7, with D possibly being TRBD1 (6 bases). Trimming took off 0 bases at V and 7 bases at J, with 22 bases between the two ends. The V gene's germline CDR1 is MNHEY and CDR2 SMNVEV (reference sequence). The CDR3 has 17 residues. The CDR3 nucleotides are TGTGCCAGCAGTTTATCGGGGACACCTTGGGATTTGAAGGAGCAGTACTTC. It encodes CASSLSGTPWDLKEQYF.

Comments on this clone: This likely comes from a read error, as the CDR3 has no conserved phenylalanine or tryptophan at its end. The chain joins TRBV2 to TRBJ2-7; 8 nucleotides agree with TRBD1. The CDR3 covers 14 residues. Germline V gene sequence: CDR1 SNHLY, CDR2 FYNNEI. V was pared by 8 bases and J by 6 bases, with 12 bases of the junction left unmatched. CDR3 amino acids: CASESRTGYFEQYL. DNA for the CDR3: TGTGCCAGCGAATCCAGGACAGGGTACTTCGAGCAGTACTTG.

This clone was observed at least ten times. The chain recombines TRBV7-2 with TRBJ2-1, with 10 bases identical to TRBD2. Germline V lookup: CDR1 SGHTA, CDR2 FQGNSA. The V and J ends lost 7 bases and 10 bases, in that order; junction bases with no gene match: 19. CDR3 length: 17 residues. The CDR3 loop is CASTPWSLAGVAVEQFF. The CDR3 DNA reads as TGTGCCAGCACCCCTTGGTCGCTAGCGGGAGTAGCGGTGGAGCAGTTCTTC.

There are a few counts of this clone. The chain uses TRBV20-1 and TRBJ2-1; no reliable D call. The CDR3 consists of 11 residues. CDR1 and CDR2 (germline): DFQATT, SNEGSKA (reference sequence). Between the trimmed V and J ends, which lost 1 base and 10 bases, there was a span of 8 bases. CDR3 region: CSARGGEEQFF. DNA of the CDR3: TGCAGTGCTAGAGGAGGCGAGGAGCAGTTCTTC.

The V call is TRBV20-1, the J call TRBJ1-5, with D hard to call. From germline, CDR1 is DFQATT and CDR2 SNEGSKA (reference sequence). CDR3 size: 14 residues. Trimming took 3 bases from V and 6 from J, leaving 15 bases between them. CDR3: CSASFGPGSQPQHF. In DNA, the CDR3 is TGCAGTGCTAGTTTCGGACCGGGCAGTCAGCCCCAGCATTTT.

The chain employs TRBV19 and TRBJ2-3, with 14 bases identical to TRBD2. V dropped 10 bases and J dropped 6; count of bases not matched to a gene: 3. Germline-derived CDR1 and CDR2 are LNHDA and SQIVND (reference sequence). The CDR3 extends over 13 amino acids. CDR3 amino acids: CAKRTSGGDTQYF. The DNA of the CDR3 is TGTGCCAAAAGGACTAGCGGGGGGGATACGCAGTATTTT.

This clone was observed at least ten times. CDR3 sequence: CAISTEVSYGYTF. CDR3 in DNA: TGTGCCATCAGTACCGAGGTTAGCTATGGCTACACCTTC. The chain uses TRBV10-3 and TRBJ1-2; D uncertain. V was cut by 5 bases and J by 4 bases, with 11 bases left in between. Germline V gives CDR1 ENHRY, CDR2 SYGVKD. The CDR3 covers 13 residues.

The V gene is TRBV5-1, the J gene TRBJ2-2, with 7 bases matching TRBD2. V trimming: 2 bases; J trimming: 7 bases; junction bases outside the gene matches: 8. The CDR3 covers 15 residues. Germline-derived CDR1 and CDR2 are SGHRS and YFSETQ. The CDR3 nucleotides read TGCGCCAGCAGCTTCTCTGCGGGAGCCGGCGGGGAGCTGTTTTTT. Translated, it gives CASSFSAGAGGELFF. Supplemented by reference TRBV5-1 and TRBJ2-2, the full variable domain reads KAGVTQTPRYLIKTRGQQVTLSCSPISGHRSVSWYQQTPGQGLQFLFEYFSETQRNKGNFPGRFSGRQFSNSRSEMNVSTLELGDSALYLCASSFSAGAGGELFFGEGSRLTVL.

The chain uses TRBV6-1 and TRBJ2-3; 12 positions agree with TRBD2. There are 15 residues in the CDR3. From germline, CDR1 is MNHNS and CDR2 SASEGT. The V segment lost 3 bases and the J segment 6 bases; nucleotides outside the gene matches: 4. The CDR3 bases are TGTGCCAGCAGTGAGACTAGCGGGAGTGGGGATACGCAGTATTTT. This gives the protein CASSETSGSGDTQYF.

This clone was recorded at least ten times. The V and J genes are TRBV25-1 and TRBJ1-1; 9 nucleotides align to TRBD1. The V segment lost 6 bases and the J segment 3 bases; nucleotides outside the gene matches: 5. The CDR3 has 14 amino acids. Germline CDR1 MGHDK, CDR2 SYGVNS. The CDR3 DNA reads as TGTGCCAGCAGACAGGGGGCAGCGGACACTGAAGCTTTCTTT. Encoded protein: CASRQGAADTEAFF. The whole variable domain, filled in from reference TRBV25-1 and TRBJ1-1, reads EADIYQTPRYLVIGTGKKITLECSQTMGHDKMYWYQQDPGMELHLIHYSYGVNSTEKGDLSSESTVSRIRTEHFPLTLESARPSHTSQYLCASRQGAADTEAFFGQGTRLTVV.

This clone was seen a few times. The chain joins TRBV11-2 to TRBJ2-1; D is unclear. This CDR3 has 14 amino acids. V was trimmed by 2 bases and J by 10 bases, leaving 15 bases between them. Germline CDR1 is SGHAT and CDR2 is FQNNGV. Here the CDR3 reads CASSLPRGHREQFF. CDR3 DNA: TGTGCCAGCAGCTTACCTCGAGGTCATCGGGAGCAGTTCTTC.

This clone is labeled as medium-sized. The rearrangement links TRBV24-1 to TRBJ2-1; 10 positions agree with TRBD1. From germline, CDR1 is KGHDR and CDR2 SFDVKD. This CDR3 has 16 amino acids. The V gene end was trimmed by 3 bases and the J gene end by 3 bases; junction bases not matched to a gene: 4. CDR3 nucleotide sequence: TGTGCCACCAGTGATCGACAGGGGGCTGGCTACAATGAGCAGTTCTTC. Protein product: CATSDRQGAGYNEQFF.

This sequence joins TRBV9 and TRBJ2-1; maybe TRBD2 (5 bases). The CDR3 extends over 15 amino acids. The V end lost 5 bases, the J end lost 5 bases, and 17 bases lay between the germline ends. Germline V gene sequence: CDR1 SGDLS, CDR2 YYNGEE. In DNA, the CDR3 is TGTGCCAGCAGTGAGGGCCTCCTAATTAACAATGAGCAGTTCTTC. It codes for CASSEGLLINNEQFF.

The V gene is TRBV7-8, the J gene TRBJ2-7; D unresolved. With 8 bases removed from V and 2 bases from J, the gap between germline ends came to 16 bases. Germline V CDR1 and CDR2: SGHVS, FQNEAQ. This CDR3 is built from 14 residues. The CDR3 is CASSALRGTYEQYF. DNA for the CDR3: TGTGCCAGCTCCGCTTTACGAGGTACCTACGAGCAGTACTTC.

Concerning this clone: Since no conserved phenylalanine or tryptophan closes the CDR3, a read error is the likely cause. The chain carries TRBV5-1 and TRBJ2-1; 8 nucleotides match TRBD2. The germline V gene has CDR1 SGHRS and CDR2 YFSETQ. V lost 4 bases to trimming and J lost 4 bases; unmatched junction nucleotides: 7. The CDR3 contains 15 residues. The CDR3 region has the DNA TGCGCCAGCAGCCCCACGGGACTAGAATACAATGAGCAGTTCCCC. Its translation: CASSPTGLEYNEQFP.

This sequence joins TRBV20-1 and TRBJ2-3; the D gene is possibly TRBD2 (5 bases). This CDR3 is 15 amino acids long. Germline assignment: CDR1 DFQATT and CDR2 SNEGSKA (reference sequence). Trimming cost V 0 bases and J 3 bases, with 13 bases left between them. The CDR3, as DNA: TGCAGTGCTAGAGATGACTGGAGAGGGACAGATACGCAGTATTTT. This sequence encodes CSARDDWRGTDTQYF.

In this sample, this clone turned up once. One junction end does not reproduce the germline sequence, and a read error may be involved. The CDR3 reads CASSRDPGAGETQYF. In nucleotides, the CDR3 is TGTGCTAGCAGCAGGGACCCGGGGGCAGGAGAGACCCAGTACTTC. The chain has TRBV7-7 and TRBJ2-5; the D gene could be TRBD1 or TRBD2 (6 bases each). CDR3 length: 15 amino acids. From germline, CDR1 is SSHAT and CDR2 FNYEAQ (reference sequence).

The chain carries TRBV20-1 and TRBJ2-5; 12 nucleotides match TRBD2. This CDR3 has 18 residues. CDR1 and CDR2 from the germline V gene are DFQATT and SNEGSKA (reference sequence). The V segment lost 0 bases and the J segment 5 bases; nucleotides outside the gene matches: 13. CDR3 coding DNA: TGCAGTGCTAGAGATCTAGAATCGCGACTAGCGGGGGTGGAGACCCAGTACTTC. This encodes CSARDLESRLAGVETQYF.

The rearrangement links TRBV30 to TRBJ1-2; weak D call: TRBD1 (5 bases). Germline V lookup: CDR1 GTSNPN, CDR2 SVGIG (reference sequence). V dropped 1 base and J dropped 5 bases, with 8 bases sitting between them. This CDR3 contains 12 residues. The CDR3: CAWSGTGYGYTF. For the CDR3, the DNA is TGTGCCTGGAGTGGCACAGGTTATGGCTACACCTTC. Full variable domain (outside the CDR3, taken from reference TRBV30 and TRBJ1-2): SQTIHQWPATLVQPVGSPLSLECTVEGTSNPNLYWYRQAAGRGLQLLFYSVGIGQISSEVPQNLSASRPQDRQFILSSKKLLLSDSGFYLCAWSGTGYGYTFGSGTRLTVV.

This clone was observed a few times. CDR3 sequence reads: CATSDRTSDYNEQFF. In DNA form, the CDR3 reads TGTGCCACCAGTGACCGGACTAGCGACTACAATGAGCAGTTCTTC. This chain links TRBV24-1 with TRBJ2-1; 9 bases are a match to TRBD2. The ends lost 4 bases at V and 3 bases at J; junction bases unmatched: 3. Germline CDR1 KGHDR, CDR2 SFDVKD. The CDR3 totals 15 residues.